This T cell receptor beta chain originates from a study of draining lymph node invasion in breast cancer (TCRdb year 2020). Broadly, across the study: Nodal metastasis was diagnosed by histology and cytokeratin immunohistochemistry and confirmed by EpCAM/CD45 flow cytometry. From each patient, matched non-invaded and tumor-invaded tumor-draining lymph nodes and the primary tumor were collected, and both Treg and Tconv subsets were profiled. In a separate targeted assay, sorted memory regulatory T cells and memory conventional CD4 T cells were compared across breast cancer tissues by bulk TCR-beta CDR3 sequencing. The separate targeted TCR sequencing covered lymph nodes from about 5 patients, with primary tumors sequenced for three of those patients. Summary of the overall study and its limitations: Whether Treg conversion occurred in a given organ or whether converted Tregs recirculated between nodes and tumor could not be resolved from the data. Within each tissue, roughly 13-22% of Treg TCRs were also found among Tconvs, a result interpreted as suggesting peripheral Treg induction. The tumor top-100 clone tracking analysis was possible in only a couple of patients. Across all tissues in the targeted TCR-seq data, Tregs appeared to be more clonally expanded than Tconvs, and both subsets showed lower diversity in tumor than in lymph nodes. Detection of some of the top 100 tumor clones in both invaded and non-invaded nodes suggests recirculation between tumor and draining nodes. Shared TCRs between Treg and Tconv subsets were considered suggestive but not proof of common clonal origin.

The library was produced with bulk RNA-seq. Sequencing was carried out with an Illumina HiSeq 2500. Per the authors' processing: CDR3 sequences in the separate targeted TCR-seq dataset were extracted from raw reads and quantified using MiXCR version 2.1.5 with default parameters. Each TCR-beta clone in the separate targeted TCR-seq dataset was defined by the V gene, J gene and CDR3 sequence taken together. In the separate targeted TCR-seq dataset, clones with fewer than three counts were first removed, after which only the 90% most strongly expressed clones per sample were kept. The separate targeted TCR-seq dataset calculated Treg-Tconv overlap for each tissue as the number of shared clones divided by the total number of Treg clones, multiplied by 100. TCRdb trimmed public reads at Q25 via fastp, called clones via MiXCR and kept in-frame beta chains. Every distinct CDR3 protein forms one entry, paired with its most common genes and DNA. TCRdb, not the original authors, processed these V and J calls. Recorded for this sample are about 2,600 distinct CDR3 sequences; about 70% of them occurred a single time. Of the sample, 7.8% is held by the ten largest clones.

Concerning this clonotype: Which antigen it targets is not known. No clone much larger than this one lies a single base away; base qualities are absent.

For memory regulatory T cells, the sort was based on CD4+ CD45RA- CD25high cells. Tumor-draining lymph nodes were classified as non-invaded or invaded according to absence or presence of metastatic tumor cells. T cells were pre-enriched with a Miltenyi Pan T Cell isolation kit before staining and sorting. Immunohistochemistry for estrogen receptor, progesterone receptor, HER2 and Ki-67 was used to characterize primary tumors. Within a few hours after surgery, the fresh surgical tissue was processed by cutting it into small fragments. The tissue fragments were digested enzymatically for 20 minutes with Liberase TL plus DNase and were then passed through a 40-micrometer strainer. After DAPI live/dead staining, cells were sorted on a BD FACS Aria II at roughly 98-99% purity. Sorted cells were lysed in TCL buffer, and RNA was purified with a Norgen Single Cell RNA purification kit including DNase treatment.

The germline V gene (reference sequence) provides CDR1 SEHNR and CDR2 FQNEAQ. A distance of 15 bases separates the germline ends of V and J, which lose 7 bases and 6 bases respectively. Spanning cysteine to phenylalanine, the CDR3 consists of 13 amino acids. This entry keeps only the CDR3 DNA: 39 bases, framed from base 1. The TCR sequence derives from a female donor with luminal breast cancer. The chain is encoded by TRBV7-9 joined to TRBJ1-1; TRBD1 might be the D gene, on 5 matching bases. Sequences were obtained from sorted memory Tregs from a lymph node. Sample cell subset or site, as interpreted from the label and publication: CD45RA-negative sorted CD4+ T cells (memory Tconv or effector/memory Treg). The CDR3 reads CASTPGSSPEAFF. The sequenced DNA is TGTGCCAGCACCCCAGGGAGTTCCCCTGAAGCTTTCTTT. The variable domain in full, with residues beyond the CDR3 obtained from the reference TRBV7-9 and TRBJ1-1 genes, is DTGVSQNPRHKITKRGQNVTFRCDPISEHNRLYWYRQTLGQGPEFLTYFQNEAQLEKSRLLSDRFSAERPKGSFSTLEIQRTEQGDSAMYLCASTPGSSPEAFFGQGTRLTVV.